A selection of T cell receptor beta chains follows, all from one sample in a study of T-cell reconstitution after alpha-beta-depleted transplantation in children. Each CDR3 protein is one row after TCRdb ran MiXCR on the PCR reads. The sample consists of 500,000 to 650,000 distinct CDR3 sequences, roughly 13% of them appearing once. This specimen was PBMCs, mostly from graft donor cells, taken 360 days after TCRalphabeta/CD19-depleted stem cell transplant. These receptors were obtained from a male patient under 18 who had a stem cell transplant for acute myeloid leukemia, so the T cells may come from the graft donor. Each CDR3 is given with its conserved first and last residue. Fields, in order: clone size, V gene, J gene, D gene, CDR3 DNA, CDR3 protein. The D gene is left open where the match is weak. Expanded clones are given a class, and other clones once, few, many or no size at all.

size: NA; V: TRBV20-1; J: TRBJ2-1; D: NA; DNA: TGCAGTGCTCCCCGGCCTCCATCCGGGGTAAGGGAGCAGTTCTTC; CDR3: CSAPRPPSGVREQFF
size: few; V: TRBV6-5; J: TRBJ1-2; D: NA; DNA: TGTGCCAGCAGTTACTCTTCTCGGGGGGATGGCTACACCTTC; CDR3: CASSYSSRGDGYTF
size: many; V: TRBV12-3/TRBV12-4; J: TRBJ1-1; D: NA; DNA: TGTGCCAGCGATTACCGGGACACTGAAGCTTTCTTT; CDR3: CASDYRDTEAFF
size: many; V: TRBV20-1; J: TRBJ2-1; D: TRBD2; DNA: TGCAGTGCCGGGACTAGCGGATACAATGAGCAGTTCTTC; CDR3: CSAGTSGYNEQFF
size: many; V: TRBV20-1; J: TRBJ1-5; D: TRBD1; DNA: TGCAGTGCCCAGGACGACAGGGAAAATCAGCCCCAGCATTTT; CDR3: CSAQDDRENQPQHF
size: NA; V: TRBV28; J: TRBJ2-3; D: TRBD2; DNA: TGTGCCAGCAGCCCCGGACTAGCGGGAGGCCCTAGCACAGATACGCAGTATTTT; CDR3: CASSPGLAGGPSTDTQYF
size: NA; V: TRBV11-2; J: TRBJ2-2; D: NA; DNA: TGTGCCAGCAGCCTAATACAGGGAGGGGGGACTGGGGCAACCGGGGAGCTGTTTTTT; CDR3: CASSLIQGGGTGATGELFF
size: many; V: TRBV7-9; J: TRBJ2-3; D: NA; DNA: TGTGCCAGCAGCTTAGATGCCCCAAGCACAGATACGCAGTATTTT; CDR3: CASSLDAPSTDTQYF
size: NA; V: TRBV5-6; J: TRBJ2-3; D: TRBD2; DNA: TGTGCCAGCTACGGGAGGATCACAGATACGCAGTATTTT; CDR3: CASYGRITDTQYF
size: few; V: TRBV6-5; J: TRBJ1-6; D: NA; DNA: TGTGCCAGCAGTTACGGGCCGACTCTTAATTCACCCCTCCACTTT; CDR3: CASSYGPTLNSPLHF
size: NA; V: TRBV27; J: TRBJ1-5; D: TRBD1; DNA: TGTGCCAGCAGTCCCGGGACAGGGGAGCAGCCCCAGCATTTT; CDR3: CASSPGTGEQPQHF
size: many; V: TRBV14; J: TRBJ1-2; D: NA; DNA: TGTGCCAGCAGCCAAGAGTACATGGACTATGGCTACACCTTC; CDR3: CASSQEYMDYGYTF
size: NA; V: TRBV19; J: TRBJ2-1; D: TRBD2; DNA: TGTGCCAGTAGCGCCCCGGTGGGACGGAGGACTAGGAGCTCCTACAATGAGCAGTTCTTC; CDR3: CASSAPVGRRTRSSYNEQFF
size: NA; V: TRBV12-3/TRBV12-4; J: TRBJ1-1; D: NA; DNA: TGTGCCAGCAGTTCTTTACGCAGCGGGGCTGAAGCTTACTTT; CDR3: CASSSLRSGAEAYF
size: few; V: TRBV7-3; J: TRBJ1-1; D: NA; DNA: TGTGCCAGCAGCTTAATTCCCCGCACTGAAGCTTTCTTT; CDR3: CASSLIPRTEAFF
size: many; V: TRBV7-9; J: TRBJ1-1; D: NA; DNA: TGTGCCAGCAGCTTAATATCAGGGAGGCCTGAAGCTTTCTTT; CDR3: CASSLISGRPEAFF
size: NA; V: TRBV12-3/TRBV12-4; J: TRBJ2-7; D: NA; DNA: TGTGCCAGCAGTTTAGCCCTTACAGGCGAGCAGTACTTC; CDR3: CASSLALTGEQYF
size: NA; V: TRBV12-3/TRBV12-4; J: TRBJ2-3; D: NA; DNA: TGTGCCAGCAGTTTGAGACACCGCACAGATACGCAGTATTTT; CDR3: CASSLRHRTDTQYF
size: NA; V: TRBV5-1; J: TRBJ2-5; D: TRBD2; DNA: TGCGCCAGCAGCTTGGTACTAGCGGTCCAAGAGACCCAGTACTTC; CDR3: CASSLVLAVQETQYF
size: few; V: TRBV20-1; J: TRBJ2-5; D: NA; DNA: TGCAGTGCTAGAGACCAGAGGGGCGAGACCCAGTACTTC; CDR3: CSARDQRGETQYF
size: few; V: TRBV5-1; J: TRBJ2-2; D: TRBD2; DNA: TGCGCCAGCAGCTCTAGCGGGAGGGCCGAAGTCACCGGGGAGCTGTTTTTT; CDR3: CASSSSGRAEVTGELFF
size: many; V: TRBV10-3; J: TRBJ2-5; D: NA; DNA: TGTGCCATCAGTGCCCCTGAAAGGGGCCTAAGGGAGACCCAGTACTTC; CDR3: CAISAPERGLRETQYF
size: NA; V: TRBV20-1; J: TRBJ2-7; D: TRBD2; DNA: TGCAGTGCTAGAAGGAGGGCCACCGGGACTAGCGGGAGGTTTTCCTACGAGCAGTACTTC; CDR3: CSARRRATGTSGRFSYEQYF
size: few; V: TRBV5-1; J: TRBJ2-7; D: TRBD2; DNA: TGCGCCAGAGAGACGGATACACTTAGCGGGATTGGGTACGAGCAGTACTTC; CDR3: CARETDTLSGIGYEQYF
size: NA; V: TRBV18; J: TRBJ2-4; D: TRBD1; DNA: TGTGCCAGCTCACCACAAGGGACAGCCACATTCAAAAACATTCAGTACTTC; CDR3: CASSPQGTATFKNIQYF
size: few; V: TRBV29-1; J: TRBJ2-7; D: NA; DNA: TGCAGCGTCTCCCTGGGGGCGGCCCCCTACGAGCAGTACTTC; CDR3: CSVSLGAAPYEQYF
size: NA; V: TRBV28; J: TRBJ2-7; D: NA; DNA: TGTGCCAGCAGTTTAATTTGGCGTTACGAGCAGTACTTC; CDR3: CASSLIWRYEQYF
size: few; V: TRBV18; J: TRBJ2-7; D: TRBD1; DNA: TGTGCCAGCTCACCTACCCGGGACAGGGGCCCCTTATCCTTATACGAGCAGTACTTC; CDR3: CASSPTRDRGPLSLYEQYF
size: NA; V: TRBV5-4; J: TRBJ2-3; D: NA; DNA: TGTGCCAGCAGCTTGGGTGGATGGGGGCAGGAAGATACGCAGTATTTT; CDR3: CASSLGGWGQEDTQYF
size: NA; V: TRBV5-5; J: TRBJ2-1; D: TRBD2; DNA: TGTGCCAGCGAACCGGGACTAGCGGGAGTTAGTGAGCAGTTCTTC; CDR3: CASEPGLAGVSEQFF
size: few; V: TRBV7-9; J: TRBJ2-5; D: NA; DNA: TGTGCCAGCAGCTTACCACTAGTGCAAGAGACCCAGTACTTC; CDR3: CASSLPLVQETQYF
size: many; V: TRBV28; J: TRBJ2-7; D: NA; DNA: TGTGCCAGCAGTTTCGTCGTATCCGAGCAGTACTTC; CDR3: CASSFVVSEQYF
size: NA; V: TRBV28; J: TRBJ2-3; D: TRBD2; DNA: TGTGCCAGCAGAAGACTAGCGGGGCCCACAGATACGCAGTATTTT; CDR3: CASRRLAGPTDTQYF
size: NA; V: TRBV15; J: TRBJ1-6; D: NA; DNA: TGTGCCACCAGCAGAGGAGGGAGAGATTCACCCCTCCACTTT; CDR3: CATSRGGRDSPLHF
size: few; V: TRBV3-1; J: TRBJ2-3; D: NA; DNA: TGTGCCAGCAGCCAAGGGGGATCGGGGTATACGCAGTATTTT; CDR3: CASSQGGSGYTQYF
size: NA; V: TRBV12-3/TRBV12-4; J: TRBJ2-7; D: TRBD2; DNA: TGTGCCAGCAGCCTGACTAGCGGGAGGTGGGCCTACGAGCAGTACTTC; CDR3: CASSLTSGRWAYEQYF
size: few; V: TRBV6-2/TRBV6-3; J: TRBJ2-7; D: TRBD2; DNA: TGTGCCAGCAACCAGCGGGAGGAAGGTGACCAGTACTTC; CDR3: CASNQREEGDQYF
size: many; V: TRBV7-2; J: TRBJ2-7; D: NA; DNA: TGTGCCAGCAGCTCCCCGGCCTACGAGCAGTACTTC; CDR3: CASSSPAYEQYF
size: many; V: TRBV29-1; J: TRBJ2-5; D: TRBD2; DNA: TGCAGCGTTGAACCCCGACTAGCGGGAGGCCGCAACCAGTACTTC; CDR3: CSVEPRLAGGRNQYF
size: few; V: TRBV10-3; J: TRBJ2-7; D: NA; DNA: TGTGCCATCAAGGTACAGGTCAATTTTTCCTACGAGCAGTACTTC; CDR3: CAIKVQVNFSYEQYF
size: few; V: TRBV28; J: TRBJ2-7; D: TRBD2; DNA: TGTGCCAGCAGTTCGACTCCGGGACTAGCTCTAGAGCAGTACTTC; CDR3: CASSSTPGLALEQYF
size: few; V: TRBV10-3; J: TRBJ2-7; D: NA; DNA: TGTGCCATCCGCTACGATTTAACGGCCTACGAGCAGTACTTC; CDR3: CAIRYDLTAYEQYF
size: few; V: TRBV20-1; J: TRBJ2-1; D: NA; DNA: TGCAGTGCTACCACAACAGGACACTTCATGGATGAGCAGTTCTTC; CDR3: CSATTTGHFMDEQFF
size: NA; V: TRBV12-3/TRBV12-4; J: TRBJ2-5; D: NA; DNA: TGTGCCAGCCTTCATATGGACGGGGAGACCCAGTACTTC; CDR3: CASLHMDGETQYF
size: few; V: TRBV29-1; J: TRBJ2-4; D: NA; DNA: TGCAGCGTTGCCCCAGGGTCCGTGGCCAAAAACATTCAGTACTTC; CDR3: CSVAPGSVAKNIQYF